These 26 T cell receptor beta chains came from one sample sequenced in a study of blood T cell repertoires in COVID-19. Clones were read by immunoSEQ multiplex PCR, and TCRdb kept only the in-frame ones, dropping some. Seen here are some 200,000 clones, around 84% observed once, and the top ten hold approximately 7.4%. Input material: PBMCs or T cells enriched from blood (not recorded which). Receptors were obtained from a woman aged 40 to 55 with acute COVID-19.

The J gene is TRBJ2-1, the V gene TRBV6-2 or TRBV6-3; 10 bases are shared with TRBD2. The CDR3 loop spans 19 amino acids. The V gene end was trimmed by 0 bases and the J gene end by 2 bases; junction bases not matched to a gene: 10. The germline CDR1 and CDR2 sequences are MNHEY and SVGEGT. Here the CDR3 reads CASSYSPLRTSGPYNEQFF. The CDR3 nucleotides read TGTGCCAGCAGTTACTCTCCTCTAAGGACTAGCGGTCCCTACAATGAGCAGTTCTTC.

CDR3 sequence (DNA): TGTGCCAGGGGGTCGCGGGCCTCAGGCACTGAAGCTTTCTTT. Translated, it gives CARGSRASGTEAFF. This chain uses TRBV7-9 with TRBJ1-1; no clear D gene. Trimming took off 9 bases at V and 4 bases at J, with 18 bases between the two ends. Germline lookup yields CDR1 SEHNR and CDR2 FQNEAQ (reference sequence). This CDR3 spans 14 amino acids.

V usage is TRBV3-1 (or the pseudogene TRBV3-2) and J usage is TRBJ1-1; D is unclear. The ends were cut back, 8 bases at V and 6 bases at J, with 13 bases in the middle. CDR3 size: 12 residues. The germline V gene has CDR1 LGHDT and CDR2 YNNKEL (reference sequence). The CDR3 protein is CASGRDGAEAFF. CDR3 sequence (DNA): TGTGCCAGCGGGAGGGATGGAGCTGAAGCTTTCTTT.

On this clone itself: This sample includes further DNA sequences coding for the same CDR3. The rearrangement joins TRBV28 to TRBJ2-5, with 8 nucleotides matching TRBD2. V gave up 5 bases and J gave up 5 bases; unmatched junction bases: 10. CDR1 MDHEN and CDR2 SYDVKM come from the germline V gene. CDR3 length equals 15 residues. The CDR3 DNA follows: TGTGCCAGCAGTCCGTCGGGAGGGGTGGGGGAGACCCAGTACTTC. This encodes CASSPSGGVGETQYF. Supplemented by reference TRBV28 and TRBJ2-5, the full variable domain reads DVKVTQSSRYLVKRTGEKVFLECVQDMDHENMFWYRQDPGLGLRLIYFSYDVKMKEKGDIPEGYSVSREKKERFSLILESASTNQTSMYLCASSPSGGVGETQYFGPGTRLLVL.

This clone has just one count. The CDR3 reads CASGLGVGDQPQHF. The CDR3, as DNA: TGTGCTAGTGGCCTCGGTGTGGGAGATCAGCCCCAGCATTTT. This sequence joins TRBV12-5 and TRBJ1-5; no clear D gene. Trimming pared 6 bases from V and 5 bases from J, leaving 14 bases between. This CDR3 region has 14 residues. Per germline, CDR1 LGHNT and CDR2 FRNRAP.

This clone was counted between two and nine times. The chain couples TRBV5-1 to TRBJ2-1; tentatively, D is TRBD1 (6 bases). CDR3 length: 13 amino acids. The germline CDR1 and CDR2 sequences are SGHRS and YFSETQ. Trimming pared 1 base from V and 7 bases from J, leaving 9 bases between. The CDR3 DNA follows: TGCGCCAGCAGCTTGATAGGGGGTAATGAGCAGTTCTTC. Its translation is CASSLIGGNEQFF.

A single count supports this clone. The chain carries TRBV6-4 and TRBJ2-3, with 9 bases aligning to TRBD2. CDR1 and CDR2 from the germline V gene are MRHNA and SNTAGT. The CDR3 spans 15 residues. After removal of 4 bases from V and 5 bases from J, the junction contained 7 bases not matched to a gene. The CDR3 sequence: CASSVSAGGGDTQYF. CDR3 bases: TGTGCCAGCAGTGTATCAGCGGGAGGAGGAGATACGCAGTATTTT.

This clone was seen only a few times. J is TRBJ1-1 and V is TRBV2; 9 bases are a match to TRBD1. Germline V gene sequence: CDR1 SNHLY, CDR2 FYNNEI. The length of the CDR3 is 15 residues. V lost 7 bases to trimming and J lost 4 bases; unmatched junction nucleotides: 10. CDR3 DNA sequence: TGTGCCAGCACCCTATCAACAGGGGGCGGCACTGAAGCTTTCTTT. Translation gives CASTLSTGGGTEAFF.

The J gene is TRBJ1-5, the V gene TRBV5-6; the D is unclear. The CDR3 is 15 residues long. CDR1 is SGHDT and CDR2 is YYEEEE in the germline V gene. With 4 bases removed from V and 0 bases from J, the gap between germline ends came to 11 bases. This chain's CDR3 is CASSPRGDSNQPQHF. In DNA form, the CDR3 reads TGTGCCAGCAGCCCACGCGGGGATAGCAATCAGCCCCAGCATTTT.

The J gene is TRBJ1-1, the V gene TRBV28, with TRBD1 as a possible D gene (6 bases). CDR1 and CDR2 from the germline V gene are MDHEN and SYDVKM. This CDR3 has 12 amino acids. The V end was cut by 5 bases, the J end by 11 bases, with 15 bases between. This CDR3 reads CASSLTLGGAFF. The CDR3 nucleotides are TGTGCCAGCAGTCTCACGTTAGGGGGTGCTTTCTTT.

V usage is TRBV28 and J usage is TRBJ1-2, with 8 positions matching TRBD1. CDR3 length: 13 amino acids. The junction had 3 bases not matched to a gene; V was cut back by 5 bases and J by 4 bases. Germline lookup yields CDR1 MDHEN and CDR2 SYDVKM. The CDR3 nucleotides are TGTGCCAGCAGTCCAGGGGGCGGCTATGGCTACACCTTC. It is translated as CASSPGGGYGYTF.

This sequence joins TRBV6-5 and TRBJ1-2, with 9 bases that match TRBD1. The CDR3 covers 13 residues. The junction had 6 bases not matched to a gene; V was cut back by 7 bases and J by 6 bases. Germline V lookup: CDR1 MNHEY, CDR2 SVGAGI. CDR3 amino acids: CASIKDRGNGYTF. The CDR3 DNA is TGTGCCAGCATTAAGGACAGGGGAAATGGCTACACCTTC.

The chain is built from TRBV3-1 (or the pseudogene TRBV3-2) and TRBJ2-1, with 14 bases identical to TRBD2. This CDR3 comprises 16 residues. The germline V gene has CDR1 LGHDT and CDR2 YNNKEL (reference sequence). Trimming took 4 bases from V and 7 from J; bases not matched to a gene: 6. CDR3 sequence: CASSRPGLAGVNEQFF. The CDR3 nucleotides read TGTGCCAGCAGCCGGCCGGGACTAGCGGGAGTTAATGAGCAGTTCTTC.

The chain employs TRBV19 and TRBJ1-2; tentatively, D is TRBD1 (5 bases). Germline V gives CDR1 LNHDA, CDR2 SQIVND (reference sequence). The CDR3 spans 14 residues. V lost 3 bases, J lost 7 bases, and 15 bases lay in between. The CDR3 is CASSIGQGLSGYTF. The CDR3 bases are TGTGCCAGTAGTATCGGGCAGGGCTTGTCTGGCTACACCTTC.

V is TRBV19 and J is TRBJ1-2, with 10 bases that match TRBD1. The length of the CDR3 is 14 residues. Germline V gene lookup returns CDR1 LNHDA and CDR2 SQIVND (reference sequence). V was clipped by 7 bases and J by 5 bases; unmatched bases: 7. The CDR3 DNA reads as TGTGCCAGTACTGACCGACAGGGGGCTTATGGCTACACCTTC. Translation gives CASTDRQGAYGYTF.

The V call is TRBV7-9, the J call TRBJ1-6; 9 positions agree with TRBD1. This CDR3 is built from 16 residues. With V trimmed by 3 bases and J by 4 bases, 4 bases remained unmatched. The germline V gene has CDR1 SEHNR and CDR2 FQNEAQ (reference sequence). CDR3 residues: CASSFGTGRYNSPLHF. CDR3 DNA: TGTGCCAGCAGCTTCGGGACAGGGAGATATAATTCACCCCTCCACTTT.

The genes are TRBV11-2 and TRBJ1-4, with 7 bases identical to TRBD1. Germline-derived CDR1 and CDR2 are SGHAT and FQNNGV. The CDR3 length is 12 residues. After removal of 5 bases from V and 7 bases from J, the junction contained 1 base not matched to a gene. The CDR3 DNA sequence: TGTGCCAGCAGCGACAGGGTTGAAAAACTGTTTTTT. The encoded protein is CASSDRVEKLFF.

V and J are TRBV30 and TRBJ2-1, with 8 bases matching TRBD2. The ends lost 2 bases at V and 6 bases at J; junction bases unmatched: 6. CDR1 is GTSNPN and CDR2 is SVGIG in the germline V gene (reference sequence). The CDR3 has 14 residues. The CDR3, as DNA: TGTGCCTGGAGTACCGGGACTAGGGGCAATGAGCAGTTCTTC. Amino acids: CAWSTGTRGNEQFF.

The gene calls are TRBV28 and TRBJ1-4, with TRBD1 matching 7 bases. V shed 4 bases, J shed 8 bases, and the junction held 10 bases outside the gene matches. In germline, CDR1 is MDHEN, CDR2 SYDVKM. This CDR3 has 15 residues. The CDR3 bases are TGTGCCAGCAGTTGGCCGGGACAGAGACGGGAAAAACTGTTTTTT. Residues: CASSWPGQRREKLFF.

The J gene is TRBJ1-3, the V gene TRBV7-8; 11 bases align to TRBD1. Per the germline V gene, CDR1 is SGHVS and CDR2 is FQNEAQ. The junction had 10 bases not matched to a gene; V was cut back by 5 bases and J by 4 bases. This CDR3 has 17 amino acids. This CDR3 is CASSPRTGGLKGNTIYF. The CDR3 DNA reads TGTGCCAGCAGCCCCCGGACAGGGGGCTTGAAAGGAAACACCATATATTTT.

This clone has just a few counts. The chain links TRBV6-7 to TRBJ2-7, with 7 bases fitting TRBD2. TRBV6-7 qualifies as an ORF whose function is uncertain. V lost 9 bases to trimming and J lost 4 bases; unmatched junction nucleotides: 6. The CDR3 runs to 12 residues. The CDR3 here is CARNGGWYEQYF. DNA of the CDR3: TGTGCCAGGAACGGGGGGTGGTACGAGCAGTACTTC.

Many counts were recorded for this clone. The sample holds other DNA sequences that translate to the same CDR3. The chain recombines TRBV28 with TRBJ1-2, with 7 bases that match TRBD1. Trimming took 4 bases from V and 4 from J; bases not matched to a gene: 0. The germline V gene has CDR1 MDHEN and CDR2 SYDVKM. The CDR3 consists of 12 residues. CDR3 nucleotide sequence: TGTGCCAGCAGTTCAGGGGGCTATGGCTACACCTTC. The encoded protein is CASSSGGYGYTF.

The chain is built from TRBV28 and TRBJ2-1; D is unresolved. Trimming took 6 bases from V and 8 from J, leaving 14 bases between them. Germline assignment: CDR1 MDHEN and CDR2 SYDVKM. The CDR3 sequence is 13 residues long. The CDR3 sequence: CASSTILRDEQFF. DNA for the CDR3: TGTGCCAGCAGCACCATTTTGCGCGATGAGCAGTTCTTC.

This clone is a singleton in its sample. V gene TRBV12-3 or TRBV12-4 combines with J gene TRBJ1-1; D not certain. The CDR3 covers 13 residues. The ends were cut back, 3 bases at V and 3 bases at J, with 8 bases in the middle. The CDR3 loop is CASSLTRDTEAFF. The CDR3 DNA is TGTGCCAGCAGTTTGACCCGGGACACTGAAGCTTTCTTT.

In this sample, this clone turned up a few times. V and J are TRBV7-3 and TRBJ2-2; 7 bases map to TRBD1. J was trimmed by 4 bases and V by 5 bases; bases with no gene match: 10. Germline values: CDR1 SGHTA, CDR2 FQGTGA. This CDR3 has 16 amino acids. The DNA for the CDR3 is TGTGCCAGCAGCCCCTCGACAGGGTCGGGCACCGGGGAGCTGTTTTTT. Residues: CASSPSTGSGTGELFF.

The J gene is TRBJ2-1, the V gene TRBV2; 9 nucleotides line up with TRBD2. This CDR3 contains 14 residues. The V segment lost 6 bases and the J segment 8 bases; nucleotides outside the gene matches: 8. CDR1 and CDR2 (germline): SNHLY, FYNNEI. CDR3 sequence: CASRLERGADEQFF. CDR3 in DNA: TGTGCCAGCAGGCTTGAGCGGGGGGCCGATGAGCAGTTCTTC.